Shown below are 8 T cell receptor beta chains from a single sample sequenced in a study of PD-1 blockade in classical Hodgkin lymphoma. Using immunoSEQ multiplex PCR, the repertoire was profiled, and TCRdb retains in-frame clones only, with some absent. The sample yields roughly 77,000 clones, roughly 93% seen once. The time point was: newly diagnosed, previously untreated cHL patient sample. Material for sequencing was peripheral blood mononuclear cells (PBMCs). These receptor sequences come from a human donor with classical Hodgkin lymphoma.

V gene TRBV14 combines with J gene TRBJ1-3; no clear D gene. Trimming shortened V by 1 base and J by 4 bases, and 11 bases separated the two germline ends. Germline CDR1 and CDR2: SGHDN and FVKESK. CDR3 length equals 15 residues. The CDR3 sequence: CASSQGEGEGNTIYF. The CDR3 DNA reads TGTGCCAGCAGCCAAGGGGAGGGTGAAGGAAACACCATATATTTT.

This clone appeared once. This chain connects TRBV6-1 to TRBJ1-5; D might be TRBD1 (5 bases). Germline assignment: CDR1 MNHNS and CDR2 SASEGT. V lost 3 bases, J lost 5 bases, and 14 bases lay in between. The CDR3 has 15 amino acids. In DNA form, the CDR3 reads TGTGCCAGCAGTGATAGAGACAGAGTTTATCAGCCCCAGCATTTT. Translating gives CASSDRDRVYQPQHF.

The chain combines TRBV23-1 with TRBJ2-7; 8 bases line up with TRBD1. TRBV23-1 counts as an open reading frame of uncertain function. V was pared by 6 bases and J by 4 bases, with 8 bases of the junction left unmatched. The CDR3 consists of 14 residues. CDR3 nucleotide sequence: TGCGCCAGCAGCGAGACAGGGGCGAAATACGAGCAGTACTTC. It is translated as CASSETGAKYEQYF.

The chain employs TRBV5-1 and TRBJ2-1; 14 nucleotides agree with TRBD2. Germline trimming cut 3 bases from V and 3 bases from J; bases unmatched to any gene: 2. The CDR3 runs 16 residues. The germline V gene has CDR1 SGHRS and CDR2 YFSETQ. The CDR3 here is CASSYGTSGGYNEQFF. Here the CDR3 DNA reads TGCGCCAGCAGCTACGGGACTAGCGGGGGCTACAATGAGCAGTTCTTC. The variable domain in full, with the rest retrieved from reference TRBV5-1 and TRBJ2-1, is KAGVTQTPRYLIKTRGQQVTLSCSPISGHRSVSWYQQTPGQGLQFLFEYFSETQRNKGNFPGRFSGRQFSNSRSEMNVSTLELGDSALYLCASSYGTSGGYNEQFFGPGTRLTVL.

The V and J genes are TRBV9 and TRBJ1-2; weak D call: TRBD1 (6 bases). The V end lost 4 bases, the J end lost 8 bases, and 21 bases lay between the germline ends. From germline, CDR1 is SGDLS and CDR2 YYNGEE. The length of the CDR3 is 15 residues. The CDR3 sequence is CASSSVPTGEDGYTF. The CDR3 DNA sequence: TGTGCCAGCAGCTCAGTCCCGACAGGTGAAGACGGCTACACCTTC.

The chain couples TRBV6-6 to TRBJ2-1; D might be TRBD1 (6 bases). V lost 2 bases and J lost 8, with 13 bases in between. Per germline, CDR1 MNHNY and CDR2 SVGAGI (reference sequence). The CDR3 covers 14 residues. The CDR3 here is CASSYGRGVDEQFF. DNA of the CDR3: TGTGCCAGCAGTTACGGCAGGGGTGTGGATGAGCAGTTCTTC.

This clone was observed once. The CDR3 DNA reads TGTGCCACCAGCAGAACCCCTGGGGAGACCCAGTACTTC. Protein product: CATSRTPGETQYF. The chain is built from TRBV15 and TRBJ2-5; D is uncertain. V was shortened by 2 bases and J by 5 bases, with 9 bases between the two germline ends. Germline V lookup: CDR1 LNHNV, CDR2 YYDKDF (reference sequence). CDR3 length: 13 amino acids. Together with reference TRBV15 and TRBJ2-5, the CDR3 gives the full variable domain: DAMVIQNPRYQVTQFGKPVTLSCSQTLNHNVMYWYQQKSSQAPKLLFHYYDKDFNNEADTPDNFQSRRPNTSFCFLDIRSPGLGDTAMYLCATSRTPGETQYFGPGTRLLVL.

This sequence joins TRBV11-2 and TRBJ2-3, with TRBD2 matching over 10 bases. The J segment lost 0 bases and the V segment lost 5 bases, leaving 8 bases of the junction unmatched. CDR1 is SGHAT, CDR2 FQNNGV, per germline. This CDR3 is 17 amino acids long. The CDR3 sequence: CASSRTNSGGSTDTQYF. The CDR3 region has the DNA TGTGCCAGCAGCCGAACAAATAGCGGGGGGAGCACAGATACGCAGTATTTT.